The sequence of this T cell receptor beta chain was determined in a study of response to subunit inactivated influenza vaccine. V lost 0 bases, J lost 6 bases, and 12 bases lay in between. The CDR3 contains 14 residues. Germline lookup yields CDR1 LGHNA and CDR2 YNFKEQ. Findings and caveats of the study: The study's authors posited that every seasonal influenza vaccination enlists few new T cells.

A word on this clonotype: Its target is unknown.

Via MiXCR, TCRdb re-called the RT-PCR reads, giving one row per CDR3 protein. The data contain approximately 730,000 distinct CDR3 sequences, roughly 13% of them singletons. Sequencing used PBMCs from blood, obtained 14 to 15 days before vaccination. The chain joins TRBV4-2 to TRBJ2-7; D is possibly TRBD2 (5 bases). The TCR originated in a man aged 50 or older who received an inactivated influenza vaccine. The CDR3 loop is CASSQEGGSAEQYF. CDR3 DNA: TGTGCCAGCAGCCAAGAGGGCGGGTCGGCCGAGCAGTACTTC.